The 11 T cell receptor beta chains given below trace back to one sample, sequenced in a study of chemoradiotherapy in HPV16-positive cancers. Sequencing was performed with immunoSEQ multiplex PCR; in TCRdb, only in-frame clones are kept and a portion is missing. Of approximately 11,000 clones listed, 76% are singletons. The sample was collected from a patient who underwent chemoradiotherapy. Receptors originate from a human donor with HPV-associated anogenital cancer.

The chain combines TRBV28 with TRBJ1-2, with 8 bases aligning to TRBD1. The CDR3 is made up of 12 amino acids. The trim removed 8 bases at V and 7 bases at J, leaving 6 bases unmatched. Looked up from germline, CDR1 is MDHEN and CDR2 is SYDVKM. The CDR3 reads CASWYRGFGYTF. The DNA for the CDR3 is TGTGCCAGCTGGTACAGGGGGTTTGGCTACACCTTC.

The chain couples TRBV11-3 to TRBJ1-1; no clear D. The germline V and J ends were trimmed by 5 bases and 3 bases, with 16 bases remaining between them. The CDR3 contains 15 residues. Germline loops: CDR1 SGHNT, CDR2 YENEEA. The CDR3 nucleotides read TGTGCCAGCAGCCGGAAGGGAGGAACGGACACTGAAGCTTTCTTT. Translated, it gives CASSRKGGTDTEAFF.

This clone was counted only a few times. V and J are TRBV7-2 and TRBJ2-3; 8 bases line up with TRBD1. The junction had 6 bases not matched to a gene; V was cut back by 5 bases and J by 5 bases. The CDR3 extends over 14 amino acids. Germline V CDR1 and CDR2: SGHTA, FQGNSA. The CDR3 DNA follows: TGTGCCAGCAGCCCCCTCGGACAGGGAGATACGCAGTATTTT. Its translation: CASSPLGQGDTQYF.

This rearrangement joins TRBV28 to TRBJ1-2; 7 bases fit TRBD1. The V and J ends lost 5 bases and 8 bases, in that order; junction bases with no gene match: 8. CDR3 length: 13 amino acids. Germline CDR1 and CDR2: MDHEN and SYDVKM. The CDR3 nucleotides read TGTGCCAGCAGTCTAGGGGGCGCCAGGGGCTACACCTTC. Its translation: CASSLGGARGYTF.

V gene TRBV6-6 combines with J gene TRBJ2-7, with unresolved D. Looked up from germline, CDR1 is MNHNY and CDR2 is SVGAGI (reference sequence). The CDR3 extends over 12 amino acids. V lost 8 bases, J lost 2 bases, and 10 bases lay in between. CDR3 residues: CASLGPPYEQYF. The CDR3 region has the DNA TGTGCCAGCCTAGGACCGCCCTACGAGCAGTACTTC.

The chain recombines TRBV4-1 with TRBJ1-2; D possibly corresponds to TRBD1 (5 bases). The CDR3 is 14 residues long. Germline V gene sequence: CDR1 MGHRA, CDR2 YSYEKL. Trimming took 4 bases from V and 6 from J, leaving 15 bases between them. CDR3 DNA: TGCGCCAGCAGCCGGCGGGCCAGGGAGGATGGCTACACCTTC. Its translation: CASSRRAREDGYTF.

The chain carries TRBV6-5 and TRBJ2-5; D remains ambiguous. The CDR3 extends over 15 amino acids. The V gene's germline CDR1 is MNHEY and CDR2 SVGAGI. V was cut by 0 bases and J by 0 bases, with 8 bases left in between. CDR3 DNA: TGTGCCAGCAGTTACTCCGGCAAGTACCAAGAGACCCAGTACTTC. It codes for CASSYSGKYQETQYF.

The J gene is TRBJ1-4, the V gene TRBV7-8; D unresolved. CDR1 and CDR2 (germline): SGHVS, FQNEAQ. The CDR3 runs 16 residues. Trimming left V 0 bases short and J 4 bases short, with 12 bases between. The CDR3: CASSLARNSRNEKLFF. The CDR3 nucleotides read TGTGCCAGCAGCTTAGCTCGGAACAGTCGTAATGAAAAACTGTTTTTT.

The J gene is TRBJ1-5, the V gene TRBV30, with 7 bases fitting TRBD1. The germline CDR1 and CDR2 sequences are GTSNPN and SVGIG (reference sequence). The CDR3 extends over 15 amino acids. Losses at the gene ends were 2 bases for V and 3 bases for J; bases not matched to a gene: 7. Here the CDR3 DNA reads TGTGCCTGGAGTTCCCGGACAGGATTCAATCAGCCCCAGCATTTT. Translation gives CAWSSRTGFNQPQHF.

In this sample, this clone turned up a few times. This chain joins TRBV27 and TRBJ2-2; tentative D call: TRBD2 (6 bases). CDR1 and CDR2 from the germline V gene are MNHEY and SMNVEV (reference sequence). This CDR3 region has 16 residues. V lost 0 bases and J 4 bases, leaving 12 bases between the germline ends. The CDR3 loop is CASSLSGGQSTGELFF. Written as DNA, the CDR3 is TGTGCCAGCAGTTTATCGGGGGGTCAGTCCACCGGGGAGCTGTTTTTT.

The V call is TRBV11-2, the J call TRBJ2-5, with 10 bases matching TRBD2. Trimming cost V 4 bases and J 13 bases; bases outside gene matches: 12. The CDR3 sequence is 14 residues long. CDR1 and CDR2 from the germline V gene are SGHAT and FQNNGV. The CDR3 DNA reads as TGTGCCAGCAGCTCCCGAGGAGCGGGGGGGCTCATGTACTTC. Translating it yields CASSSRGAGGLMYF.